The 12 T cell receptor beta chains in this list originate from one sample, sequenced in a study of CD8+ T cells in alopecia areata. Sequencing templates came from extracted RNA that was reverse transcribed into cDNA. Repertoires were generated with immunoSEQ multiplex PCR, while TCRdb's copy carries only in-frame clones and drops some. The sample shows about 270,000 clones, none of them appearing just once. The study sorted pooled cutaneous lymph node cells by CD4, CD8alpha, NKG2D, NKG2ACE and other markers. The sequenced sample consisted of CD4+ T cells sorted from a lymph node. All receptors derive from a C3H/HeJ mouse with alopecia areata. The strain's MHC: H2-k.

Remarks on this clone: Mouse germline and gene names are used. The read falls 4 residues short of the CDR3 end, and the missing part is taken from the germline J gene. The V call is TRBV1, the J call TRBJ1-2; TRBD1 agrees at 7 bases. CDR3 length: 15 amino acids. CDR1 is NSQYPW, CDR2 LRSPGD, per germline (reference sequence). J gave up 0 bases and V 4 bases, and 5 bases lay outside the gene matches. The sequenced part of the CDR3 DNA is TGCACCTGCAGTGGGGACAGAAACTCAAACTCC. Amino acid sequence: CTCSGDRNSNS. The full CDR3 protein is CTCSGDRNSNSDYTF.

This clone showed up just a few times. Gene names are the mouse ones. The CDR3 extends 4 residues past the end of the read, so its final part is completed from the germline J gene. The V call is TRBV19, the J call TRBJ2-1, with 11 bases lining up with TRBD2. CDR3 length: 15 amino acids. CDR1 is FNHDT, CDR2 SITEND, per germline (reference sequence). Trimming took 5 bases from V and 3 from J; bases not matched to a gene: 4. The CDR3: CASSPTGGVYAEQFF. CDR3 DNA, as far as it was read: TGTGCCAGCAGCCCGACTGGGGGGGTCTATGCT.

For this clone: Genes and germline come from the mouse. The CDR3 end is not reached by the read, which stops 4 residues before it; the germline J gene fills it in. The rearrangement links TRBV5 to TRBJ2-1; D is perhaps TRBD2 (7 bases). The V end lost 0 bases, the J end lost 6 bases, and 12 bases lay between the germline ends. This CDR3 spans 15 amino acids. Germline assignment: CDR1 LGHNA and CDR2 YNLKQL (reference sequence). The sequenced CDR3 bases are TGTGCCAGCAGCCAAGAGTGGGGGGCGCTTGCT. It translates to CASSQEWGALA. The full CDR3 sequence reads CASSQEWGALAEQFF.

Turning to this clone: The genes are named according to mouse. The read ends 4 residues before the CDR3 terminus; that terminus is restored from the germline J gene. This chain uses TRBV19 with TRBJ1-2, with a weak D call TRBD1 (5 bases). CDR1 is FNHDT, CDR2 SITEND, per germline (reference sequence). This CDR3 spans 12 amino acids. Trimming took off 4 bases at V and 4 bases at J, with 8 bases between the two ends. CDR3 in amino acids: CASSSGGSDYTF. The part of the CDR3 DNA that was read is TGTGCCAGCAGTTCGGGGGGCTCC.

With respect to this clone: Here the gene names and germline are mouse. The CDR3 end falls 4 residues outside the read, so it is completed with the germline J gene. The V and J genes are TRBV31 and TRBJ2-1, with 7 nucleotides matching TRBD1. Germline assignment: CDR1 GKSSPN and CDR2 SITVG. This CDR3 has 15 amino acids. V shed 0 bases, J shed 3 bases, and the junction held 5 bases outside the gene matches. CDR3 DNA, as far as it was read: TGTGCCTGGAGTCTCCAGGCAGGGGGCTATGCT. It encodes CAWSLQAGGYA. The entire CDR3 sequence reads CAWSLQAGGYAEQFF.

Worth noting for this clone: Gene and germline names: mouse. The sequence runs out 4 residues before the end of the CDR3; the remainder is reconstructed from the germline J gene. The rearrangement uses TRBV19 and TRBJ2-1, with a tentative D call TRBD1 (6 bases). The CDR3 sequence is 14 residues long. CDR1 and CDR2 (germline): FNHDT, SITEND (reference sequence). V was clipped by 6 bases and J by 0 bases, with 10 bases between them. The CDR3 sequence is CASTSGHNYAEQFF. The CDR3 DNA, read in part, is TGTGCCAGCACCTCGGGACATAACTATGCT.

This clone was observed a few times. The gene symbols are mouse symbols. This CDR3 is also generated by other DNA sequences in the sample. CDR3 sequence reads: CASSPGTGGQDTQYF. Incomplete CDR3 DNA: TGTGCCAGCAGCCCCGGGACTGGGGGCCAAGAC. The chain uses TRBV5 and TRBJ2-5; 11 bases are shared with TRBD2. The CDR3 end falls 4 residues outside the read, so it is completed with the germline J gene. V gave up 4 bases and J gave up 2 bases; unmatched junction bases: 2. The CDR3 runs to 15 residues. The V gene's germline CDR1 is LGHNA and CDR2 YNLKQL (reference sequence).

This clone appeared a few times. Mouse names are used for the genes. The CDR3 end falls 4 residues outside the read, so it is completed with the germline J gene. This rearrangement joins TRBV13-1 to TRBJ1-2, with TRBD1 matching 8 bases. The V and J ends lost 4 bases and 0 bases, in that order; junction bases with no gene match: 5. Germline-derived CDR1 and CDR2 are NSHNY and SYGAGN. This CDR3 is built from 15 residues. This CDR3 is CASSRQGPPNSDYTF. CDR3 bases read: TGTGCCAGCAGTCGACAGGGGCCACCAAACTCC.

This clone was seen only a few times. Gene names denote mouse genes. The read ends 4 residues before the CDR3 terminus; that terminus is restored from the germline J gene. The chain combines TRBV13-3 with TRBJ2-2, with 7 nucleotides matching TRBD2. The germline CDR1 and CDR2 sequences are NNHDY and SYVADS. The CDR3 sequence is 16 residues long. Losses at the gene ends were 5 bases for V and 0 bases for J; bases not matched to a gene: 7. CDR3 bases read: TGTGCCAGCAGACCCACTGGGGCCGCAAACACCGGG. Amino acid sequence: CASRPTGAANTG. The CDR3, in full, reads CASRPTGAANTGQLYF.

The table lists this clone with a few counts. Gene names refer to mouse genes. The CDR3 end lies 4 residues beyond the end of the read and is filled in from the germline J gene. The V gene is TRBV17, the J gene TRBJ2-7; 11 nucleotides line up with TRBD2. V dropped 3 bases and J dropped 0; count of bases not matched to a gene: 4. The CDR3 runs 16 residues. Germline CDR1 and CDR2: MNHDT and YYDKIL. The CDR3 reads CASSRGLGASSYEQYF. The sequenced part of the CDR3 DNA is TGTGCTAGCAGTAGGGGACTGGGGGCGAGCTCCTAT.

With regard to this clone: Mouse germline and gene names are used. The missing CDR3 end, 4 residues past where the read stops, is filled in from the germline J gene. V usage is TRBV13-1 and J usage is TRBJ1-1, with D perhaps TRBD1 (5 bases). The V and J ends lost 1 base and 4 bases respectively, with 8 bases between them. Germline assignment: CDR1 NSHNY and CDR2 SYGAGN. The CDR3 spans 13 residues. The chain's CDR3 is CASSDWGSTEVFF. The CDR3 bases that were read are TGTGCCAGCAGTGATTGGGGGAGCACA.

This clone was seen a few times. Mouse names are used for the genes. The read finishes 4 residues shy of the CDR3 end, and the germline J gene is used to complete it. J is TRBJ2-2 and V is TRBV13-3; 8 bases align to TRBD2. CDR3 size: 15 residues. V was pared by 3 bases and J by 2 bases, with 3 bases of the junction left unmatched. CDR1 NNHDY and CDR2 SYVADS come from the germline V gene. CDR3 DNA, as far as it was read: TGTGCCAGCAGTGGACTGGGGATTAACACCGGG. It yields the protein CASSGLGINTG. The CDR3 in full is CASSGLGINTGQLYF.